Listed below are T cell receptor beta chains from one sample, sequenced in a study of cytomegalovirus exposure and HLA in healthy donors. Method: immunoSEQ multiplex PCR; TCRdb's copy keeps in-frame clones and lacks some. The sample holds fewer than 250,000 clones, 87% seen once. The sample comprised PBMCs. The receptors stem from a man aged 25-45 years in good health and CMV-seronegative. The CDR3 runs from the conserved cysteine through the conserved F or W. Fields, in order: clone size, V gene, CDR3 length, D gene, J gene, CDR3 DNA, CDR3 protein. D genes are given only for firm matches. The size of a clone is reported for some rows only, either as once, few or many, or as a class for expanded clones.

NA,TRBV7-9,10,NA,TRBJ1-4,TGTGCCATAGGAAACGGGGAACTGTTTTTT,CAIGNGELFF
NA,TRBV10-2,12,TRBD1,TRBJ1-2,TGCGCCAGCTCCCTCGGGACAGATGGCTACACCTTC,CASSLGTDGYTF
few,TRBV27,17,NA,TRBJ2-1,TGTGCCAGCAACTTATGGAGCCGACCCATCCTGGGCAATGAGCAGTTCTTC,CASNLWSRPILGNEQFF
NA,TRBV7-8,17,TRBD2,TRBJ2-7,TGTGCCAGCAGCTTCCCCGGGGGGGGCACGAGCTCCTACGAGCAGTACTTC,CASSFPGGGTSSYEQYF
NA,TRBV27,12,NA,TRBJ1-1,TGTGCCAGCAGTCTAGGGGGGGCTGAAGCTTTCTTT,CASSLGGAEAFF
NA,TRBV11-3,16,TRBD1,TRBJ2-1,TGTGCCAGCAGCGGGACAGGGGTTCGCTCCTACAATGAGCAGTTCTTC,CASSGTGVRSYNEQFF
once,TRBV19,13,NA,TRBJ2-5,TGTGCCAGTAGTGCTAACCCGCCGGAGACCCAGTACTTC,CASSANPPETQYF
NA,TRBV6-6,15,TRBD1,TRBJ1-5,TGTGCCAGCAGGGACAGGGGTCAAAGCAATCAGCCCCAGCATTTT,CASRDRGQSNQPQHF
NA,TRBV28,16,TRBD1,TRBJ2-1,TGTGCCAGCAGTTTACGTAAGAGACAGGGGTACAATGAGCAGTTCTTC,CASSLRKRQGYNEQFF
NA,TRBV27,14,TRBD1,TRBJ2-2,TGTGCCAGCAGTAGGGGGCAGAACACCGGGGAGCTGTTTTTT,CASSRGQNTGELFF
NA,TRBV28,12,NA,TRBJ1-2,TGTGCCAGCAGTTTATTGAGCTATGGCTACACCTTC,CASSLLSYGYTF
NA,TRBV11-3,16,TRBD2,TRBJ2-5,TGTGCCAGCAGCTCCCGGACTAGCGGGGTGCAAGAGACCCAGTACTTC,CASSSRTSGVQETQYF
few,TRBV14,14,NA,TRBJ1-4,TGTGCCAGCAGCCCAAGTGCCTATAATGAAAAACTGTTTTTT,CASSPSAYNEKLFF
NA,TRBV10-3,15,TRBD2,TRBJ2-3,TGTGCCATCAGCAGACTAGCGGGGGGCACAGATACGCAGTATTTT,CAISRLAGGTDTQYF
NA,TRBV7-9,16,TRBD1,TRBJ1-2,TGTTCCAGCAGTATAACAAGGGACAGACATAACTATGGCTACACCTTC,CSSSITRDRHNYGYTF
NA,TRBV7-9,13,NA,TRBJ2-7,TGTGCCAGCAGCTTAGCCACTTCTGTAGAGCAGTACTTC,CASSLATSVEQYF
NA,TRBV11-3,14,NA,TRBJ2-3,TGTGCCAGCAGCGCCCTCACTAGCACAGATACGCAGTATTTT,CASSALTSTDTQYF
NA,TRBV5-6,18,TRBD2,TRBJ2-3,TGTGCCAGCAGCTTGCCGGGGACTAGCGGGGGATTCACAGATACGCAGTATTTT,CASSLPGTSGGFTDTQYF
NA,TRBV10-3,15,TRBD1,TRBJ2-7,TGTGCCATCAGTGGCTCCGGGACAGGGGTCGACGAGCAGTACTTC,CAISGSGTGVDEQYF
NA,TRBV11-2,13,NA,TRBJ1-1,TGTGCCAGCGCCTGGGCTTTGAACACTGAAGCTTTCTTT,CASAWALNTEAFF
NA,TRBV9,15,TRBD2,TRBJ2-1,TGTGCCAGCAGCCGCGGGGGGGCGGGCCACAATGAGCAGTTCTTC,CASSRGGAGHNEQFF
once,TRBV13,17,TRBD1,TRBJ1-2,TGTGCCAGCAGCTCCCGAACCCAACAGGGGGCGAACTATGGCTACACCTTC,CASSSRTQQGANYGYTF
NA,TRBV27,14,TRBD2,TRBJ2-1,TGTGCCAGCAGTTTTCTAGCGGGAGTGAATGAGCAGTTCTTC,CASSFLAGVNEQFF
NA,TRBV7-2,17,TRBD1,TRBJ2-1,TGTGCCAGCAGCTTTAGGGCTCACAGGGGCTCCTACAATGAGCAGTTCTTC,CASSFRAHRGSYNEQFF
NA,TRBV6-4,15,TRBD2,TRBJ2-2,TGTGCCAGCAGGCTAGCGGGGGGGCTGGCCGGGGAGTTGTTTTTT,CASRLAGGLAGELFF
NA,TRBV5-1,16,TRBD2,TRBJ2-3,TGCGCCAGCGGACTACATAGCGGGGGGGGCGCAGATACGCAGTATTTT,CASGLHSGGGADTQYF
NA,TRBV6-5,13,NA,TRBJ2-7,TGTGCCAGCAGACAAACCCTCGCCTACGAGCAGTACTTC,CASRQTLAYEQYF
NA,TRBV2,18,NA,TRBJ1-5,TGTGCCAGCAGTGACACCAGGTCGAGGGGGGGTGACGTTCAGCCCCAGCATTTT,CASSDTRSRGGDVQPQHF
NA,TRBV28,14,NA,TRBJ2-7,TGTGCCAGCACCTCAGGAGGGGCTTCCTACGAGCAGTACTTC,CASTSGGASYEQYF
NA,TRBV7-9,13,NA,TRBJ1-5,TGTGCCAGCAGCTCGGGAGTGCTGGGGCCCCAGCATTTT,CASSSGVLGPQHF
once,TRBV5-4,13,TRBD2,TRBJ2-3,TGTGCCAGCATTAGCGGGAGTACAGATACGCAGTATTTT,CASISGSTDTQYF
NA,TRBV28,12,NA,TRBJ2-7,TGTGCCAGCAGTCTACCTAAGTACGAGCAGTACTTC,CASSLPKYEQYF
NA,TRBV7-2,13,TRBD1,TRBJ2-1,TGTGCCAGCAGCTCAGACAGGGTCAGTGAGCAGTTCTTC,CASSSDRVSEQFF
NA,TRBV19,15,TRBD1,TRBJ2-7,TGTGCCAGTAGTAGCGAGGGGGCTGGGAAATACGAGCAGTACTTC,CASSSEGAGKYEQYF
NA,TRBV7-9,16,NA,TRBJ2-3,TGTGCCAGCAGCTTTCTGACAGTCCTTGGCACAGATACGCAGTATTTT,CASSFLTVLGTDTQYF
NA,TRBV28,14,NA,TRBJ1-2,TGTGCCAGCAGTCCGGACGCAGGGCGGCGCGGCTACACCTTC,CASSPDAGRRGYTF
NA,TRBV14,16,NA,TRBJ2-1,TGTGCCAGCAGCCTCGCATTAGTACGCGCTTTCAATGAGCAGTTCTTC,CASSLALVRAFNEQFF
NA,TRBV27,18,TRBD2,TRBJ2-1,TGTGCCAGCAGTTTCTCGGGACTAGCGGGAAAATGGGAGAATGAGCAGTTCTTC,CASSFSGLAGKWENEQFF
NA,TRBV4-3,15,NA,TRBJ2-2,TGCGCCAGCAGCAGAGGAGATACGAACACCGGGGAGCTGTTTTTT,CASSRGDTNTGELFF
NA,TRBV4-2,19,NA,TRBJ2-6,TGTGCCAGCAGCCAAGATCTAGGGGGGGGCTTCTCTGGGGCCAACGTCCTGACTTTC,CASSQDLGGGFSGANVLTF
NA,TRBV4-1,17,NA,TRBJ2-5,TGCGCCAGCAGCCAAGGCCGGGACACAACTCCCAAAGAGACCCAGTACTTC,CASSQGRDTTPKETQYF
NA,TRBV6-6,14,NA,TRBJ1-5,TGTGCCAGCAGTTACTCAGGGGAGGATCAGCCCCAGCATTTT,CASSYSGEDQPQHF
NA,TRBV4-1,16,TRBD1,TRBJ1-1,TGCGCCAGCAGCCAGGGACAGGGGGAGCTGGACACTGAAGCTTTCTTT,CASSQGQGELDTEAFF
NA,TRBV16,15,NA,TRBJ1-5,TGTGCCAGCAGCCACCGGGGGGTCATCAATCAGCCCCAGCATTTT,CASSHRGVINQPQHF
NA,TRBV18,15,NA,TRBJ1-5,TGTGCCAGCTCGGAAAGCGCGATTCGCAATCAGCCCCAGCATTTT,CASSESAIRNQPQHF
NA,TRBV27,14,NA,TRBJ1-2,TGTGCCAGCAGTTTGGGGCAGTCGCACTATGGCTACACCTTC,CASSLGQSHYGYTF
NA,TRBV29-1,13,TRBD1,TRBJ1-2,TGCAGCGTTCTCTTGACAGGGGGCACTGGCTACACCTTC,CSVLLTGGTGYTF